This passage covers 32 T cell receptor beta chains from one sample sequenced in a study of cytomegalovirus exposure and HLA in healthy donors. The study ran its PCR with 60 Vbeta and 13 Jbeta primers. Clones were sequenced by immunoSEQ multiplex PCR, and TCRdb holds only the in-frame ones, with some missing. The profile covers around 180,000 clones, with 80% appearing a single time and 0.95% to 1.4% taken by the ten largest. Sequenced sample: PBMCs. These receptor sequences come from a middle-aged woman in good health and CMV-seronegative.

This clone was recorded only once. The chain is built from TRBV15 and TRBJ1-1; 7 bases match TRBD1. The CDR3 length is 15 residues. J gave up 5 bases and V 8 bases, and 14 bases lay outside the gene matches. Germline V CDR1 and CDR2: LNHNV, YYDKDF (reference sequence). CDR3 protein: CATQSDREVRTEAFF. The CDR3 DNA follows: TGTGCCACCCAATCCGACAGGGAGGTCCGAACTGAAGCTTTCTTT.

This chain links TRBV7-8 with TRBJ1-2, with D unresolved. This CDR3 contains 12 residues. Per the germline V gene, CDR1 is SGHVS and CDR2 is FQNEAQ. The germline V and J ends were trimmed by 5 bases and 8 bases, with 12 bases remaining between them. The CDR3 reads CASSSRGGGYTF. For the CDR3, the DNA is TGTGCCAGCAGCAGCCGTGGAGGGGGCTACACCTTC.

The V call is TRBV4-3, the J call TRBJ2-7; 7 nucleotides line up with TRBD2. The CDR3 length is 15 residues. Germline V gene sequence: CDR1 LGHNA, CDR2 YSLEER. The trim removed 3 bases at V and 0 bases at J, leaving 5 bases unmatched. The CDR3 protein is CASSHSPGGSYEQYF. As DNA, the CDR3 is TGCGCCAGCAGCCATAGTCCGGGGGGCTCCTACGAGCAGTACTTC.

In regard to this clone: A read error may account for a junction end that differs from germline. The chain joins TRBV6-5 to TRBJ1-1; no clear D. CDR1 MNHEY and CDR2 SVGAGI come from the germline V gene. The CDR3 length is 14 residues. Written as DNA, the CDR3 is TGTGCCAGCAATTACTCCGTGGGGAGCACTGAAGCTTTCTTT. This translates into CASNYSVGSTEAFF.

This clone was detected only a few times. As DNA, the CDR3 is TGTGCCTGGAGTGTAGCCGGGACAGGGGGAAACTATGGCTACACCTTC. This codes for CAWSVAGTGGNYGYTF. The chain joins TRBV30 to TRBJ1-2; 11 bases line up with TRBD1. CDR1 GTSNPN and CDR2 SVGIG come from the germline V gene (reference sequence). The CDR3 spans 16 residues. Trimming took 0 bases from V and 2 from J; bases not matched to a gene: 5.

This clone was counted between two and nine times. The chain recombines TRBV11-2 with TRBJ1-2; D uncertain. The germline CDR1 and CDR2 sequences are SGHAT and FQNNGV. CDR3 length: 12 residues. Trimming pared 0 bases from V and 6 bases from J, leaving 5 bases between. The CDR3 coding sequence is TGTGCCAGCAGCTTAGAAAGCAATGGCTACACCTTC. Translating it yields CASSLESNGYTF. Full variable domain (outside the CDR3, taken from reference TRBV11-2 and TRBJ1-2): EAGVAQSPRYKIIEKRQSVAFWCNPISGHATLYWYQQILGQGPKLLIQFQNNGVVDDSQLPKDRFSAERLKGVDSTLKIQPAKLEDSAVYLCASSLESNGYTFGSGTRLTVV.

V and J are TRBV19 and TRBJ1-5; D possibly corresponds to TRBD1 (5 bases). Germline values: CDR1 LNHDA, CDR2 SQIVND (reference sequence). With 5 bases removed from V and 5 bases from J, the gap between germline ends came to 13 bases. The CDR3 length is 14 residues. The CDR3 loop reads CASSVTLGDQPQHF. As DNA, the CDR3 is TGTGCCAGTAGTGTTACTCTAGGGGATCAGCCCCAGCATTTT. The whole variable domain, filled in from reference TRBV19 and TRBJ1-5, reads DGGITQSPKYLFRKEGQNVTLSCEQNLNHDAMYWYRQDPGQGLRLIYYSQIVNDFQKGDIAEGYSVSREKKESFPLTVTSAQKNPTAFYLCASSVTLGDQPQHFGDGTRLSIL.

The CDR3 loop is CASTAGGDYGYTF. The CDR3 DNA sequence: TGTGCCAGCACGGCAGGGGGCGACTATGGCTACACCTTC. The rearrangement links TRBV6-1 to TRBJ1-2; 8 bases are a match to TRBD1. The germline gives CDR1 MNHNS, CDR2 SASEGT. Trimming removed 7 bases from V and 3 bases from J; junction bases left unmatched: 4. CDR3 size: 13 residues.

This clone came up once. The chain is built from TRBV4-2 and TRBJ2-1; 7 positions match TRBD2. In germline, CDR1 is LGHNA, CDR2 YNFKEQ. V shed 2 bases, J shed 10 bases, and the junction held 5 bases outside the gene matches. The CDR3 covers 13 residues. In DNA form, the CDR3 reads TGTGCCAGCAGCCAAAGCGGGGCTATCGAGCAGTTCTTC. The encoded protein is CASSQSGAIEQFF.

The chain carries TRBV10-3 and TRBJ1-3; 7 nucleotides match TRBD1. Germline CDR1 reads ENHRY; CDR2 reads SYGVKD. The J segment lost 0 bases and the V segment lost 4 bases, leaving 3 bases of the junction unmatched. The CDR3 length is 15 residues. This CDR3 reads CAISGQGASGNTIYF. CDR3 coding DNA: TGTGCCATCAGTGGACAGGGTGCCTCTGGAAACACCATATATTTT.

The gene calls are TRBV6-4 and TRBJ2-3, with D perhaps matching TRBD1 (6 bases). The CDR3 runs to 15 residues. CDR1 is MRHNA, CDR2 SNTAGT, per germline. V shed 2 bases and J shed 7 bases, with 16 bases lying between them. The CDR3 protein is CASSDQRARGNTQYF. As DNA, the CDR3 is TGTGCCAGCAGTGACCAGCGAGCAAGGGGGAATACGCAGTATTTT.

The V call is TRBV5-1, the J call TRBJ1-1; D gene unclear. The CDR3 is made up of 14 amino acids. Germline-derived CDR1 and CDR2 are SGHRS and YFSETQ. V was clipped by 5 bases and J by 0 bases, with 11 bases between them. This chain's CDR3 is CASSALGVNTEAFF. The CDR3 nucleotides are TGCGCCAGCAGTGCTCTCGGTGTGAACACTGAAGCTTTCTTT.

CDR3 coding DNA: TGTGCCAGCAGCCCCACGGACAGTGACTATGGCTACACCTTC. This translates into CASSPTDSDYGYTF. The V gene is TRBV11-1, the J gene TRBJ1-2; possible D gene TRBD1, 6 bases. The ends were cut back, 5 bases at V and 3 bases at J, with 13 bases in the middle. The CDR3 is 14 residues long. Germline-derived CDR1 and CDR2 are SGHAT and FQDESV (reference sequence).

The CDR3 is CASSSGTGGNYGYTF. CDR3 DNA: TGTGCCAGCAGCTCCGGGACAGGGGGAAACTATGGCTACACCTTC. The genes are TRBV7-2 and TRBJ1-2; 11 positions agree with TRBD1. The CDR3 is 15 amino acids. In germline, CDR1 is SGHTA, CDR2 FQGNSA. V lost 4 bases, J lost 2 bases, and 3 bases stayed unmatched.

Only a few counts were recorded for this clone. The J gene is TRBJ2-3, the V gene TRBV11-1; D perhaps matches TRBD2 (5 bases). V shed 4 bases and J shed 5 bases, with 19 bases lying between them. Germline V gene data show CDR1 as SGHAT and CDR2 as FQDESV (reference sequence). This CDR3 region has 16 residues. This chain's CDR3 is CASSSPILLLGDTQYF. The CDR3 bases are TGTGCCAGCAGCTCGCCGATCCTTCTACTAGGAGATACGCAGTATTTT.

This rearrangement joins TRBV28 to TRBJ1-5; the match to TRBD1 covers 7 bases. The CDR3 is made up of 17 amino acids. J lost 0 bases, V lost 3 bases, and 8 bases had no gene match. Germline CDR1 reads MDHEN; CDR2 reads SYDVKM. This CDR3 reads CASSLQTGSYSNQPQHF. In DNA, the CDR3 is TGTGCCAGCAGTTTGCAGACAGGGAGCTATAGCAATCAGCCCCAGCATTTT.

The rearrangement links TRBV7-8 to TRBJ2-5, with 8 positions matching TRBD2. Germline CDR1 is SGHVS and CDR2 is FQNEAQ. After removal of 1 base from V and 1 base from J, the junction contained 2 bases not matched to a gene. The CDR3 length is 15 residues. DNA of the CDR3: TGTGCCAGCAGCTTAGGTAGCGGGGTCCAAGAGACCCAGTACTTC. Translation gives CASSLGSGVQETQYF.

This clone came up once. The genes are TRBV6-1 and TRBJ2-3, with 7 bases lining up with TRBD1. The CDR3 sequence is 15 residues long. The ends lost 2 bases at V and 3 bases at J; junction bases unmatched: 5. Germline values: CDR1 MNHNS, CDR2 SASEGT. CDR3: CASSERGQRTDTQYF. For the CDR3, the DNA is TGTGCCAGCAGTGAAAGGGGGCAGAGGACAGATACGCAGTATTTT.

The chain employs TRBV7-3 and TRBJ2-1; the D gene is possibly TRBD2 (6 bases). Germline V CDR1 and CDR2: SGHTA, FQGTGA. The V gene lost 2 bases and the J gene lost 7 bases, with 12 bases spanning the gap. The CDR3 totals 14 residues. The chain's CDR3 is CASSLSLAANEQFF. In DNA, the CDR3 is TGTGCCAGCAGCTTATCACTAGCCGCGAATGAGCAGTTCTTC. Full variable domain (remainder filled in from reference TRBV7-3 and TRBJ2-1): GAGVSQTPSNKVTEKGKYVELRCDPISGHTALYWYRQSLGQGPEFLIYFQGTGAADDSGLPNDRFFAVRPEGSVSTLKIQRTERGDSAVYLCASSLSLAANEQFFGPGTRLTVL.

This chain joins TRBV14 and TRBJ2-1; 7 nucleotides match TRBD1. Looked up from germline, CDR1 is SGHDN and CDR2 is FVKESK. With 0 bases clipped from V and 15 bases from J, the junction kept 8 bases outside the gene matches. CDR3 length: 13 residues. The CDR3 sequence is CASSQDRGPGRFF. Written as DNA, the CDR3 is TGTGCCAGCAGCCAAGATAGGGGGCCGGGCCGGTTCTTC.

The V and J genes are TRBV2 and TRBJ2-1; 10 bases line up with TRBD2. This CDR3 spans 20 amino acids. The germline V gene has CDR1 SNHLY and CDR2 FYNNEI. V was pared by 4 bases and J by 4 bases, with 19 bases of the junction left unmatched. CDR3 in amino acids: CASSVASGSHFLSQYNEQFF. CDR3 DNA sequence: TGTGCCAGCAGTGTGGCTAGCGGGAGTCACTTCCTCTCGCAGTACAATGAGCAGTTCTTC.

The CDR3 region is CASSFPTGGEAEAFF. The DNA of the CDR3 is TGTGCCAGCAGCTTCCCTACAGGGGGCGAAGCTGAAGCTTTCTTT. V and J are TRBV13 and TRBJ1-1; 9 positions agree with TRBD1. Trimming removed 3 bases from V and 6 bases from J; junction bases left unmatched: 8. Looked up from germline, CDR1 is PRHDT and CDR2 is FYEKMQ (reference sequence). This CDR3 is built from 15 residues. Together with reference TRBV13 and TRBJ1-1, the CDR3 gives the full variable domain: AAGVIQSPRHLIKEKRETATLKCYPIPRHDTVYWYQQGPGQDPQFLISFYEKMQSDKGSIPDRFSAQQFSDYHSELNMSSLELGDSALYFCASSFPTGGEAEAFFGQGTRLTVV.

V usage is TRBV7-8 and J usage is TRBJ1-5; the D gene is possibly TRBD1 (5 bases). The V end lost 1 base, the J end lost 0 bases, and 16 bases lay between the germline ends. CDR3 length equals 18 residues. CDR1 and CDR2 (germline): SGHVS, FQNEAQ. The CDR3 here is CASSLDRPQTHSNQPQHF. CDR3 sequence (DNA): TGTGCCAGCAGCTTAGACAGGCCGCAGACCCATAGCAATCAGCCCCAGCATTTT. Together with reference TRBV7-8 and TRBJ1-5, the CDR3 gives the full variable domain: GAGVSQSPRYKVAKRGQDVALRCDPISGHVSLFWYQQALGQGPEFLTYFQNEAQLDKSGLPSDRFFAERPEGSVSTLKIQRTQQEDSAVYLCASSLDRPQTHSNQPQHFGDGTRLSIL.

J is TRBJ2-1 and V is TRBV11-1; no reliable D call. The V gene lost 3 bases and the J gene lost 4 bases, with 10 bases spanning the gap. CDR1 SGHAT and CDR2 FQDESV come from the germline V gene (reference sequence). This CDR3 has 14 amino acids. The CDR3 nucleotides are TGTGCCAGCAGCTTGGCACAAAATTACAATGAGCAGTTCTTC. It codes for CASSLAQNYNEQFF.

The rearrangement joins TRBV11-2 to TRBJ2-3; D may be TRBD2 (6 bases). The germline gives CDR1 SGHAT, CDR2 FQNNGV. CDR3 length: 14 amino acids. V lost 1 base and J lost 1, with 6 bases in between. CDR3 in amino acids: CASSLAGGTDTQYF. CDR3 nucleotide sequence: TGTGCCAGCAGCTTAGCGGGAGGCACAGATACGCAGTATTTT.

The CDR3 spells CASSQGWGTSGFYEQYF. CDR3 coding DNA: TGTGCCAGCAGCCAAGGCTGGGGGACTAGCGGGTTCTACGAGCAGTACTTC. This sequence joins TRBV14 and TRBJ2-7, with 12 bases matching TRBD2. The length of the CDR3 is 17 residues. Unmatched junction bases numbered 7, after V lost 1 base and J lost 3 bases. CDR1 is SGHDN, CDR2 FVKESK, per germline.

The J gene is TRBJ1-1, the V gene TRBV11-3, with D tentatively TRBD1 (5 bases). From germline, CDR1 is SGHNT and CDR2 YENEEA. V was pared by 2 bases and J by 9 bases, with 10 bases between. The CDR3 is 12 residues long. In DNA, the CDR3 is TGTGCCAGCAGCTTATCCGGGGGGAAAGCTTTCTTT. Its protein product is CASSLSGGKAFF.

The rearrangement joins TRBV9 to TRBJ2-5; D possibly corresponds to TRBD1 (6 bases). The DNA end lines up better with TRBJ2-7; the J call may be wrong. The germline V gene has CDR1 SGDLS and CDR2 YYNGEE. CDR3 length: 16 residues. CDR3 region: CASSVGEAGARGEQYF. For the CDR3, the DNA is TGTGCCAGCAGCGTCGGGGAAGCAGGGGCTCGTGGCGAGCAGTACTTC.

The V and J genes are TRBV10-3 and TRBJ2-5, with 7 bases lining up with TRBD1. The length of the CDR3 is 14 residues. The junction had 4 bases not matched to a gene; V was cut back by 6 bases and J by 0 bases. Germline V gene sequence: CDR1 ENHRY, CDR2 SYGVKD. CDR3 DNA sequence: TGTGCCATCAGGGGAACAGGGGACCAAGAGACCCAGTACTTC. Amino acids: CAIRGTGDQETQYF.

The chain links TRBV11-1 to TRBJ2-3, with 7 bases lining up with TRBD2. With V trimmed by 1 base and J by 7 bases, 14 bases remained unmatched. Germline CDR1 and CDR2: SGHAT and FQDESV (reference sequence). This CDR3 region has 17 residues. This chain's CDR3 is CASSLGTYGGGRNTQYF. The CDR3, as DNA: TGTGCCAGCAGCTTAGGGACGTATGGCGGGGGTCGAAATACGCAGTATTTT.

The V gene is TRBV13, the J gene TRBJ1-1, with D maybe TRBD1 (5 bases). Germline CDR1 reads PRHDT; CDR2 reads FYEKMQ (reference sequence). V lost 5 bases to trimming and J lost 7 bases, with 14 bases between them. This CDR3 region has 13 residues. The CDR3 region has the DNA TGTGCCAGCAGCCCGAGACAGCTGGGTGAAGCTTTCTTT. Its protein product is CASSPRQLGEAFF.

The chain has TRBV6-5 and TRBJ2-5; 9 bases map to TRBD1. Germline values: CDR1 MNHEY, CDR2 SVGAGI. Trimming removed 2 bases from V and 6 bases from J; junction bases left unmatched: 7. The CDR3 loop spans 15 amino acids. CDR3 in DNA: TGTGCCAGCAGTTACGCGGGACAGGGAGAAAAGACCCAGTACTTC. It specifies CASSYAGQGEKTQYF.